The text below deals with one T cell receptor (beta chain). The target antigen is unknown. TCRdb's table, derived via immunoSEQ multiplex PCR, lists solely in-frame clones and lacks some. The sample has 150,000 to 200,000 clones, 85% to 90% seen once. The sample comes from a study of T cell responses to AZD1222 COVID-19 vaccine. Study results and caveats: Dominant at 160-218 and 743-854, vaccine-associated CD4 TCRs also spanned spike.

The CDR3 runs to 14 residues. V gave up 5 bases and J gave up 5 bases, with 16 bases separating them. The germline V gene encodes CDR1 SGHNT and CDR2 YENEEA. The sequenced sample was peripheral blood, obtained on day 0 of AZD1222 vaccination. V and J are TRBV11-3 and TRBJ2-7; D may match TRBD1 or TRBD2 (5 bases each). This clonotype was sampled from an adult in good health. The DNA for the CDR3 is TGTGCCAGCAGCCCCGGGGCCGCCGGGAACGAGCAGTACTTC. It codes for CASSPGAAGNEQYF.